This is a list of T cell receptor beta chains from one sample in a study of cytomegalovirus exposure and HLA in healthy donors. Using immunoSEQ multiplex PCR, the repertoire was profiled, and TCRdb retains in-frame clones only, with some absent. Found here are more than 150,000 clones, roughly 79% of them singletons; the top ten hold 2.5% to 4%. The sample comprised PBMCs. The receptors come from a woman aged 45-59 years in good health and CMV-seropositive. CDR3s include the opening cysteine and the closing phenylalanine or tryptophan. The D gene is left open where the match is weak. Clone size is stated in some rows and not others, as once, few, many or a class when expanded.

>NA|TRBJ1-2|NA|TRBV9
CASSLEWGGARGYTF
TGTGCCAGCAGCCTAGAGTGGGGAGGGGCACGTGGCTACACCTTC
>NA|TRBJ1-1|NA|TRBV11-2
CASSLGTNIAVATEAFF
TGTGCCAGCAGCTTAGGTACTAATATCGCGGTTGCCACTGAAGCTTTCTTT
>NA|TRBJ2-7|TRBD1|TRBV11-3
CASSLGSGQGYYEQYF
TGTGCCAGCAGCTTAGGCTCGGGACAGGGTTACTACGAGCAGTACTTC
>NA|TRBJ1-4|TRBD1|TRBV19
CASSLRTGPGGANEKLFF
TGTGCCAGTAGCCTACGGACAGGGCCCGGAGGGGCTAATGAAAAACTGTTTTTT
>once|TRBJ2-7|TRBD2|TRBV18
CASSISSGSTNEQYF
TGTGCCAGCTCAATATCTAGCGGGAGTACAAACGAGCAGTACTTC
>NA|TRBJ1-1|NA|TRBV18
CASSRERGRVNEAFF
TGTGCCAGCTCCCGGGAGCGGGGCAGGGTTAATGAAGCTTTCTTT
>NA|TRBJ1-5|NA|TRBV6-6
CASRRDLNQPQHF
TGTGCCAGCAGGCGGGACCTAAATCAGCCCCAGCATTTT
>NA|TRBJ2-5|TRBD2|TRBV13
CASSSRSAGAAYQETQYF
TGTGCCAGCAGCTCAAGGTCAGCGGGGGCCGCCTACCAAGAGACCCAGTACTTC
>NA|TRBJ2-1|NA|TRBV21-1
CASSGSVGGGLLNEQFF
TGTGCCAGCAGCGGAAGTGTAGGGGGGGGCCTACTCAATGAGCAGTTCTTC
>NA|TRBJ1-2|NA|TRBV7-2
CASSLYNGDGYTF
TGTGCCAGCAGCTTATACAACGGGGATGGCTACACCTTC
>few|TRBJ2-2|NA|TRBV10-2
CASSELGGGTGELFF
TGCGCCAGCAGTGAGCTGGGAGGAGGAACCGGGGAGCTGTTTTTT
>NA|TRBJ2-1|NA|TRBV11-2
CASSLFLDSSSYNEQFF
TGTGCCAGCAGCTTATTCTTGGACAGTAGCTCCTACAATGAGCAGTTCTTC
>NA|TRBJ2-6|NA|TRBV10-2
CASKPGANVLTF
TGCGCCAGCAAGCCTGGGGCCAACGTCCTGACTTTC
>NA|TRBJ1-5|NA|TRBV5-4
CASSFPNQPQHF
TGTGCCAGCAGCTTCCCGAATCAGCCCCAGCATTTT
>NA|TRBJ1-6|NA|TRBV9
CASSAGTFGSPLHF
TGTGCCAGCAGCGCCGGGACTTTCGGTTCACCCCTCCACTTT
>NA|TRBJ1-1|NA|TRBV15
CATSRGGEMNTEAFF
TGTGCCACCAGCAGAGGGGGAGAGATGAACACTGAAGCTTTCTTT
>NA|TRBJ1-4|NA|TRBV28
CASVDRSNEKLFF
TGTGCCAGCGTCGACAGGAGTAATGAAAAACTGTTTTTT
>NA|TRBJ2-7|NA|TRBV6-5
CASSGGSAYEQYF
TGTGCCAGCAGTGGGGGCAGCGCCTACGAGCAGTACTTC
>NA|TRBJ1-4|NA|TRBV18
CASSRRSVATNEKLFF
TGTGCCAGCTCCCGGAGGTCAGTCGCAACTAATGAAAAACTGTTTTTT
>NA|TRBJ2-1|TRBD1|TRBV6-5
CASSYRGTGGRDEQFF
TGTGCCAGCAGTTACCGCGGGACAGGGGGAAGGGATGAGCAGTTCTTC
>NA|TRBJ2-7|NA|TRBV5-1
CASSRTGSNSYEQYF
TGCGCCAGCAGCCGTACAGGAAGTAACTCCTACGAGCAGTACTTC
>NA|TRBJ2-5|TRBD1|TRBV5-1
CASSRDVGTEETQYF
TGCGCCAGCAGTCGGGACGTAGGGACAGAAGAGACCCAGTACTTC
>NA|TRBJ1-5|NA|TRBV7-2
CASSRSPWGNQPQHF
TGTGCCAGCAGCCGGAGCCCATGGGGCAATCAGCCCCAGCATTTT
>NA|TRBJ2-1|NA|TRBV28
CASSSALAVPYNEQFF
TGTGCCAGCAGCTCCGCACTAGCAGTACCCTACAATGAGCAGTTCTTC
>NA|TRBJ1-4|TRBD1|TRBV29-1
CSVRKDRGLRNEKLFF
TGCAGCGTTCGAAAGGACAGGGGCCTCCGTAATGAAAAACTGTTTTTT
>NA|TRBJ1-2|TRBD1|TRBV15
CATSPRTGGLGGYTF
TGTGCCACCAGCCCCCGGACAGGGGGTCTTGGGGGCTACACCTTC
>NA|TRBJ2-7|TRBD1|TRBV14
CASSQDRARQYF
TGTGCCAGCAGCCAGGACAGGGCCCGGCAGTACTTC
>NA|TRBJ1-5|TRBD1|TRBV6-5
CASSYGGQGSNQPQHF
TGTGCCAGCAGTTACGGGGGACAGGGGAGCAATCAGCCCCAGCATTTT
>NA|TRBJ2-6|TRBD1|TRBV30
CAWATGTGANVLTF
TGTGCCTGGGCGACAGGGACTGGGGCCAACGTCCTGACTTTC
>NA|TRBJ1-5|NA|TRBV19
CASSMGTWQPQHF
TGTGCCAGTAGTATGGGGACATGGCAGCCCCAGCATTTT
>few|TRBJ2-1|NA|TRBV6-1
CASSFEALYNEQFF
TGTGCCAGCAGTTTCGAGGCCTTATACAATGAGCAGTTCTTC
>NA|TRBJ2-2|TRBD1|TRBV9
CASSAGSTGVPGELFF
TGTGCCAGCAGCGCCGGGTCAACAGGGGTCCCCGGGGAGCTGTTTTTT
>NA|TRBJ2-6|NA|TRBV10-3
CAIGGSSGANGLTF
TGTGCCATCGGGGGGAGCTCTGGGGCCAACGGCCTGACTTTC
>NA|TRBJ2-7|TRBD2|TRBV28
CASIGTSGSYEQYF
TGTGCCAGCATAGGGACTAGCGGTTCCTACGAGCAGTACTTC
>NA|TRBJ1-1|TRBD1|TRBV15
CATSSEGAFNTEAFF
TGTGCCACCAGCAGTGAGGGGGCCTTTAACACTGAAGCTTTCTTT
>once|TRBJ2-2|TRBD2|TRBV10-3
CASALAGGPGELFF
TGTGCCAGTGCTTTAGCGGGAGGACCCGGGGAGCTGTTTTTT
>NA|TRBJ1-1|TRBD1|TRBV7-2
CASSLVRGQAFF
TGTGCCAGCAGCTTAGTGAGGGGGCAAGCTTTCTTT
>NA|TRBJ2-1|NA|TRBV7-6
CASSFFREDEQFF
TGTGCCAGCAGCTTCTTCCGCGAGGATGAGCAGTTCTTC
>once|TRBJ1-2|TRBD1|TRBV5-1
CASRDRENYGYTF
TGCGCCAGCCGGGACAGGGAGAACTATGGCTACACCTTC
>once|TRBJ1-1|NA|TRBV30
CAWSASRGEAFF
TGTGCCTGGAGCGCATCCAGGGGTGAAGCTTTCTTT
>NA|TRBJ2-7|TRBD2|TRBV5-4
CASSSRGGYEQYF
TGTGCCAGCAGCTCGCGGGGGGGATACGAGCAGTACTTC
>few|TRBJ2-1|TRBD2|TRBV6-5
CASRQRGALGEQFF
TGTGCCAGCAGACAGCGGGGGGCCCTCGGTGAGCAGTTCTTC
>once|TRBJ2-2|TRBD1|TRBV27
CASSFRGQGGELFF
TGTGCCAGCAGTTTCAGGGGGCAAGGCGGGGAGCTGTTTTTT
>few|TRBJ1-3|NA|TRBV9
CASSPDSSGNTIYF
TGTGCCAGCAGCCCGGACAGTTCGGGAAACACCATATATTTT